This TCR beta chain was identified in a study of blood T cell repertoires in COVID-19. Germline V gives CDR1 MDHEN, CDR2 SYDVKM. This CDR3 spans 16 amino acids. The V segment lost 2 bases and the J segment 7 bases; nucleotides outside the gene matches: 13. Those enrolled in Seattle joined during active infection and were followed longitudinally afterward. Here immunoSEQ multiplex PCR was the method, and the copy in TCRdb shows in-frame clones only, minus some. This table holds about 160,000 clones, about four fifths found once. V is TRBV28 and J is TRBJ2-5; 7 bases fit TRBD1. Sample: peripheral blood. The TCR was taken from an older woman with COVID-19, enrolled during active disease. The CDR3: CASSLSGRGQRGTQYF. The CDR3 DNA reads as TGTGCCAGCAGTTTAAGCGGAAGGGGGCAGCGCGGGACCCAGTACTTC.